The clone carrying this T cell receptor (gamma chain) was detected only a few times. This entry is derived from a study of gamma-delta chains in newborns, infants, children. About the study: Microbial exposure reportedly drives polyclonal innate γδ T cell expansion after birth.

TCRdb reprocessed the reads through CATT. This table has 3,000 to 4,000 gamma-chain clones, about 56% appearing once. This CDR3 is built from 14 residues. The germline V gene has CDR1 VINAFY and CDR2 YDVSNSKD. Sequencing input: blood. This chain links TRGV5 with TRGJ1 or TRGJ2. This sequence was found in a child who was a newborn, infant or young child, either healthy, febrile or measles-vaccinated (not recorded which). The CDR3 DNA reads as TGTGCTGGAATCAGGACTCAGTCCAGGTATAAGAAACTCTTT. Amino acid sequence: CAGIRTQSRYKKLF.